Listed below are T cell receptor beta chains from one sample, sequenced in a study of blood T cell repertoires in COVID-19. Libraries were prepared by immunoSEQ multiplex PCR; TCRdb keeps only in-frame clonotypes and omits some of them. This sample has about 290,000 clones, with roughly nine tenths found just once. Sample: PBMCs or T cells enriched from blood (not recorded which). The source is a woman in her forties who had recovered from COVID-19. Both conserved end residues are part of each CDR3. D genes are given only for firm matches. A clone size is listed for some rows: how often the clone was seen (once, few, many), or a class if it is expanded.

length,D,J,V,size,DNA,CDR3
15,-,TRBJ1-5,TRBV3-1/TRBV3-2,-,TGTGCCAGCAGCCAAAGTTCCGGGGGTAGTCAGCCCCAGCATTTT,CASSQSSGGSQPQHF
15,-,TRBJ2-1,TRBV9,-,TGTGCCAGCAGCGTAGCTTGGCTCTCCTACAATGAGCAGTTCTTC,CASSVAWLSYNEQFF
15,-,TRBJ2-1,TRBV12-5,-,TGTGCTAGTGGTTTGGGGGGACAAGGGTACAATGAGCAGTTCTTC,CASGLGGQGYNEQFF
14,-,TRBJ2-3,TRBV4-2,-,TGTGCCAGCAGCCAAGGACAGTCACCAGATACGCAGTATTTT,CASSQGQSPDTQYF
15,-,TRBJ1-4,TRBV15,-,TGTGCCACCAGCAGATCCAGTTCAACTAATGAAAAACTGTTTTTT,CATSRSSSTNEKLFF
13,-,TRBJ1-1,TRBV9,-,TGTGCCAGCAGCGTAGTTCAGCGAGGGGAAGCTTTCTTT,CASSVVQRGEAFF
14,-,TRBJ1-4,TRBV7-9,-,TGTGCCAGCAGCTTATACAGGGAAAATGAAAAACTGTTTTTT,CASSLYRENEKLFF
16,TRBD1,TRBJ1-4,TRBV13,-,TGTGCCAGCAGCCAGGGCCCGGGACAGGGGTATGAAAAACTGTTTTTT,CASSQGPGQGYEKLFF
14,TRBD1,TRBJ1-5,TRBV18,-,TGTGCCAGCTCAACAGGGGCGAGCAATCAGCCCCAGCATTTT,CASSTGASNQPQHF
16,TRBD1,TRBJ1-2,TRBV4-3,once,TGCGCCAGCAGCCGGGTACAGGGGGCTGAGGGCTATGGCTACACCTTC,CASSRVQGAEGYGYTF
16,TRBD2,TRBJ2-2,TRBV19,-,TGTGCCAGTAGTATAGGTCTAGCGGGAGACACCGGGGAGCTGTTTTTT,CASSIGLAGDTGELFF
16,-,TRBJ1-2,TRBV3-1/TRBV3-2,-,TGTGCCAGCAGCCCTACAGGCGGATCAAGAACCTATGGCTACACCTTC,CASSPTGGSRTYGYTF
17,TRBD1,TRBJ1-2,TRBV7-2,-,TGTGCCAGCAGCTTAACCCTGGGGACAGGGGGTAACTATGGCTACACCTTC,CASSLTLGTGGNYGYTF
13,-,TRBJ2-3,TRBV2,-,TGTGCCAGCAGGGCAGGGGCCCGGGATACGCAGTATTTT,CASRAGARDTQYF
17,TRBD2,TRBJ2-7,TRBV10-1,once,TGCGCCAGCAGTTTAGGGACTAGCGGGAGGGCAAAATACGAGCAGTACTTC,CASSLGTSGRAKYEQYF
15,TRBD1,TRBJ1-1,TRBV30,-,TGTGCCTGGACACGTCCGGACAGGGGCTTAACTGAAGCTTTCTTT,CAWTRPDRGLTEAFF
15,TRBD1,TRBJ2-7,TRBV5-1,-,TGCGCCAGCAGCGATCCGGGACAGGGGGATAAAGAGCAGTACTTC,CASSDPGQGDKEQYF
14,TRBD1,TRBJ1-2,TRBV5-1,-,TGCGCCAGCAGCCAAGGGACAGCGATCTATGGCTACACCTTC,CASSQGTAIYGYTF
16,TRBD1,TRBJ1-4,TRBV3-1/TRBV3-2,-,TGTGCCAGCAGCGGGACAGGGGGCACAACTAATGAAAAACTGTTTTTT,CASSGTGGTTNEKLFF
15,-,TRBJ2-2,TRBV5-1,few,TGCGCCAGCAGCTTGGGTTCGGCGGACACCGGGGAGCTGTTTTTT,CASSLGSADTGELFF
13,-,TRBJ1-1,TRBV30,-,TGTGCCTGGAGTGTGTGGCAAGTGGCTGAAGCTTTCTTT,CAWSVWQVAEAFF
14,TRBD1,TRBJ1-2,TRBV18,-,TGTGCCAGCTCACCGTCCCGGGACAGCTATGGCTACACCTTC,CASSPSRDSYGYTF
14,-,TRBJ2-7,TRBV5-1,-,TGCGCCAGCAGCTTCAAAGACACGACGGACGAGCAGTACTTC,CASSFKDTTDEQYF
17,TRBD2,TRBJ2-3,TRBV5-1,-,TGCGCCAGCAGCGCAGAGATAGCGGGGGGGCAGGTAGATACGCAGTATTTT,CASSAEIAGGQVDTQYF
17,TRBD2,TRBJ2-5,TRBV5-1,-,TGCGCCAGCAGCTGGCACCGTACTAGCGGGGGGCAAGAGACCCAGTACTTC,CASSWHRTSGGQETQYF
17,-,TRBJ1-5,TRBV27,-,TGTGCCAGCAGCCGAGGGGGGGGTAGGTATAGCAATCAGCCCCAGCATTTT,CASSRGGGRYSNQPQHF
17,TRBD2,TRBJ2-7,TRBV5-5,-,TGTGCCAGCAGCGGCCGCGGACTAGCGGGAGTCGGGAGCGAGCAGTACTTC,CASSGRGLAGVGSEQYF
13,-,TRBJ2-2,TRBV6-5,-,TGTGCCAGCAGTACTACGAACACCGGGGAGCTGTTTTTT,CASSTTNTGELFF
15,-,TRBJ1-2,TRBV19,-,TGTGCCAGTAGAACCGGGACACCAACAGACTATGGCTACACCTTC,CASRTGTPTDYGYTF
16,TRBD1,TRBJ2-1,TRBV2,-,TGTGCCAGCAGTGAATTGAGGGGGCGTAGGTACAATGAGCAGTTCTTC,CASSELRGRRYNEQFF
16,TRBD1,TRBJ2-7,TRBV10-3,-,TGTGCCATCAGTTTAGGGTGGGACAGGGAGGTGGTCGAGCAGTACTTC,CAISLGWDREVVEQYF
14,-,TRBJ2-2,TRBV7-9,-,TGTGCCAGCAGCTTAGCTAGCACCCACGGGGAGCTGTTTTTT,CASSLASTHGELFF
14,-,TRBJ1-1,TRBV5-1,-,TGCGCCAGCAGCTTGGCCGCGGGAAACACTGAAGCTTTCTTT,CASSLAAGNTEAFF
13,-,TRBJ1-1,TRBV2,-,TGTGCCGTACACCTAGAGGTGAACACTGAAGCTTTCTTT,CAVHLEVNTEAFF
16,TRBD1,TRBJ1-4,TRBV5-6,-,TGTGCCAGCAGCTTGAGGGACAGTATCGAAATTGGAAAACTGTTTTTT,CASSLRDSIEIGKLFF
17,TRBD1,TRBJ1-1,TRBV3-1/TRBV3-2,once,TGTGCCAGCAGCCGTAGGTCCGGGACAGGCACGAGCACTGAAGCTTTCTTT,CASSRRSGTGTSTEAFF
13,-,TRBJ2-3,TRBV7-9,-,TGTGCCAGCAGGTTACAGGGTGCAGATACGCAGTATTTT,CASRLQGADTQYF
15,TRBD2,TRBJ2-5,TRBV5-8,-,TGTGCCAGCAGCTACGGACTAGCGGGGGGGGAGACCCAGTACTTC,CASSYGLAGGETQYF
15,TRBD1,TRBJ1-6,TRBV5-6,-,TGTGCCAGCAGCTTAGACTACAGGGGAAGGTCAGCCCTCCACTTT,CASSLDYRGRSALHF
12,-,TRBJ2-7,TRBV5-1,-,TGCGCCAGCAGCTTTGGAGAGGACGAGCAGTACTTC,CASSFGEDEQYF
15,-,TRBJ2-1,TRBV2,-,TGTGCCAGCAGTGGACTAGGCGGGCTTAACAATGAGCAGTTCTTC,CASSGLGGLNNEQFF
15,TRBD1,TRBJ1-4,TRBV3-1/TRBV3-2,-,TGTGCCAGCAGCCAAGCAGGGACAGGGAATGAAAAACTGTTTTTT,CASSQAGTGNEKLFF
13,TRBD1,TRBJ1-2,TRBV10-2,-,TGCGCCAGCAGTGCAGGGGGATTCTATGGCTACACCTTC,CASSAGGFYGYTF